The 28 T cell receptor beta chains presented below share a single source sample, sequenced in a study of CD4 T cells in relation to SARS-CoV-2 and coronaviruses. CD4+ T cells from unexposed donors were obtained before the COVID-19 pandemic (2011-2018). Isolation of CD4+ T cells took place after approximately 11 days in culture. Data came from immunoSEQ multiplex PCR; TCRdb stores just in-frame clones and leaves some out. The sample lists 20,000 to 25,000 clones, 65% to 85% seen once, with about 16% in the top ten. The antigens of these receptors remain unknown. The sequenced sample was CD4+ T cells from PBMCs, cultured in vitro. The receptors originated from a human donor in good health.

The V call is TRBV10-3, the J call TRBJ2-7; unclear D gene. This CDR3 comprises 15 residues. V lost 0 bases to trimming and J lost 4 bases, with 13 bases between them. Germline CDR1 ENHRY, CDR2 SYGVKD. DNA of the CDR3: TGTGCCATCAGTGAGTCAGTGGCTAACTCTTACGAGCAGTACTTC. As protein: CAISESVANSYEQYF.

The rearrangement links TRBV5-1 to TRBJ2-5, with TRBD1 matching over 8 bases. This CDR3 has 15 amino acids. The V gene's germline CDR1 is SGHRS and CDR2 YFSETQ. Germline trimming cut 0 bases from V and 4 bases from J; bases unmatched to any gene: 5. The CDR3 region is CASSLGQGRRETQYF. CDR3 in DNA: TGCGCCAGCAGCTTGGGACAGGGGCGCCGAGAGACCCAGTACTTC.

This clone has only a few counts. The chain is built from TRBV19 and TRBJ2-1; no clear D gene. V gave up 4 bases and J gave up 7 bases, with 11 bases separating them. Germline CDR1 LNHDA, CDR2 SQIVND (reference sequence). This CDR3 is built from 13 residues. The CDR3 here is CASSTPGVNEQFF. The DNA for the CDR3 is TGTGCCAGTAGTACCCCGGGCGTGAATGAGCAGTTCTTC.

CDR3 loop: CASKRGSGFGSDEQFF. The CDR3 DNA sequence: TGTGCCAGCAAACGGGGGTCTGGGTTCGGAAGCGATGAGCAGTTCTTC. V gene TRBV28 combines with J gene TRBJ2-1; D is perhaps TRBD2 (6 bases). CDR1 and CDR2 from the germline V gene are MDHEN and SYDVKM. This CDR3 is built from 16 residues. V lost 7 bases and J 8 bases, leaving 24 bases between the germline ends. The whole variable domain, remainder taken from reference TRBV28 and TRBJ2-1, is DVKVTQSSRYLVKRTGEKVFLECVQDMDHENMFWYRQDPGLGLRLIYFSYDVKMKEKGDIPEGYSVSREKKERFSLILESASTNQTSMYLCASKRGSGFGSDEQFFGPGTRLTVL.

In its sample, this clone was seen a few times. The CDR3 DNA follows: TGCGCCAGCAGCCATCAACTGCAGGAGACCCAGTACTTC. Amino acids: CASSHQLQETQYF. The chain is built from TRBV4-1 and TRBJ2-5; D call uncertain. The CDR3 sequence is 13 residues long. Germline V gene sequence: CDR1 MGHRA, CDR2 YSYEKL. V gave up 3 bases and J gave up 5 bases, with 10 bases separating them.

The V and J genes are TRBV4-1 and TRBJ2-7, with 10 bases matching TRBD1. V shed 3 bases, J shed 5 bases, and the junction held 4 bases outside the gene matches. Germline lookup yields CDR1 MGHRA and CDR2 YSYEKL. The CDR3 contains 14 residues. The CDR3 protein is CASSQGQGFNEQYF. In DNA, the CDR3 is TGCGCCAGCAGCCAGGGACAGGGGTTCAACGAGCAGTACTTC.

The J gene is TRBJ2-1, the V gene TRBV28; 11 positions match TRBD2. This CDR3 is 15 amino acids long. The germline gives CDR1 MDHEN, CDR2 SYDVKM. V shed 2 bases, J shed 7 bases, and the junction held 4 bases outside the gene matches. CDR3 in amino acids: CASSLLAGGTNEQFF. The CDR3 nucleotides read TGTGCCAGCAGTTTACTAGCGGGGGGAACGAATGAGCAGTTCTTC.

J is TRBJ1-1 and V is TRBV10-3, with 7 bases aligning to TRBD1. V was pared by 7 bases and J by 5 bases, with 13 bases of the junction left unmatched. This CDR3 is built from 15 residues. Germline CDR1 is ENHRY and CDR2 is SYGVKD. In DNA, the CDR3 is TGTGCCATCAAGGGGGAGAACAGGGGAGTAACTGAAGCTTTCTTT. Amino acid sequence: CAIKGENRGVTEAFF.

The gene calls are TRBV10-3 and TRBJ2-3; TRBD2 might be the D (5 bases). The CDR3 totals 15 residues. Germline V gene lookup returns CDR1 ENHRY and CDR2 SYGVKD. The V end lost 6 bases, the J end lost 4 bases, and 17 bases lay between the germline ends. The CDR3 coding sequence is TGTGCCATCAGCGGATCCTCACAGAGGGCAGATACGCAGTATTTT. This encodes CAISGSSQRADTQYF.

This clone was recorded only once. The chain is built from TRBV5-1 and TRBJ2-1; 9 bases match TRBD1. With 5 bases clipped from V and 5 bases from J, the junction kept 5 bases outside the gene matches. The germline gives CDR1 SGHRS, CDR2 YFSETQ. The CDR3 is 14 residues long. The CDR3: CASRTGTGHNEQFF. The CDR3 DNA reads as TGCGCCAGCAGAACCGGGACAGGGCACAATGAGCAGTTCTTC.

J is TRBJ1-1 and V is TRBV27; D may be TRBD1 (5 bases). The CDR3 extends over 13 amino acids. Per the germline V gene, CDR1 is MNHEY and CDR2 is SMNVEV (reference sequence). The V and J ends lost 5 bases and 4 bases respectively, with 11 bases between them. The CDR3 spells CASSEGYGTEAFF. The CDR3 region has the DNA TGTGCCAGCAGTGAGGGGTACGGCACTGAAGCTTTCTTT.

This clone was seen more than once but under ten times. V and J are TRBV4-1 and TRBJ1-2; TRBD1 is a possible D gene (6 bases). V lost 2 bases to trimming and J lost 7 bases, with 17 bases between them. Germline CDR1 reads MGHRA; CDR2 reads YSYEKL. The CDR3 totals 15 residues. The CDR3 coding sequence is TGCGCCAGCAGCCAACCCGGGACACGGTTAGGTGGCTACACCTTC. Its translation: CASSQPGTRLGGYTF.

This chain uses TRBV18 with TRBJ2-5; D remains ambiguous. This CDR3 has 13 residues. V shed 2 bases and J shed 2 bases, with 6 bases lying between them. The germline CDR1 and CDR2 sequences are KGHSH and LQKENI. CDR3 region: CASSPVGQETQYF. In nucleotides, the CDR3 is TGTGCCAGCTCACCAGTCGGGCAAGAGACCCAGTACTTC. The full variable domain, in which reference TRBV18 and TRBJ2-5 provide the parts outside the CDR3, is NAGVMQNPRHLVRRRGQEARLRCSPMKGHSHVYWYRQLPEEGLKFMVYLQKENIIDESGMPKERFSAEFPKEGPSILRIQQVVRGDSAAYFCASSPVGQETQYFGPGTRLLVL.

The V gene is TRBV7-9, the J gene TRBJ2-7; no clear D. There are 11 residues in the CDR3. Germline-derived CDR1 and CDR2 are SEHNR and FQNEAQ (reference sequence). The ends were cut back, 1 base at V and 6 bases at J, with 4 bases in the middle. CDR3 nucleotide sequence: TGTGCCAGCAGCTTAGTTCTCGAGCAGTACTTC. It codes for CASSLVLEQYF.

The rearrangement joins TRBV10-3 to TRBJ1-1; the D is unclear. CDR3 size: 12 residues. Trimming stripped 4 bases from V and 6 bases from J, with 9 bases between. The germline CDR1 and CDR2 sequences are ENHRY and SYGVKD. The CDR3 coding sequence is TGTGCCATCAGTGGTCCTTCCTCTGAAGCTTTCTTT. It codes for CAISGPSSEAFF.

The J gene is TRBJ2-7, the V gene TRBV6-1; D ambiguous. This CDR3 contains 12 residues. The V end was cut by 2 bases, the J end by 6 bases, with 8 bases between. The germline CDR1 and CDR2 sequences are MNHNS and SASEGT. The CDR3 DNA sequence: TGTGCCAGCAGTGAACGGGTAGGCGAGCAGTACTTC. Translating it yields CASSERVGEQYF.

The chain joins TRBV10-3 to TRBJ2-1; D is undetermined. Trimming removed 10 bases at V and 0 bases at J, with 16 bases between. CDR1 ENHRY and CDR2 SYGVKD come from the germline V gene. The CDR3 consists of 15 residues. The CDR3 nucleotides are TGTGCCACCCGAACCGGTGCGGCCTCCTACAATGAGCAGTTCTTC. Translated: CATRTGAASYNEQFF.

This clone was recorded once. In DNA, the CDR3 is TGTGCCTGGAGTCATACCAGGAGCAATCAGCCCCAGCATTTT. Amino acids: CAWSHTRSNQPQHF. The chain employs TRBV30 and TRBJ1-5; D ambiguous. The V end lost 2 bases, the J end lost 1 base, and 9 bases lay between the germline ends. The CDR3 contains 14 residues. The germline gives CDR1 GTSNPN, CDR2 SVGIG (reference sequence).

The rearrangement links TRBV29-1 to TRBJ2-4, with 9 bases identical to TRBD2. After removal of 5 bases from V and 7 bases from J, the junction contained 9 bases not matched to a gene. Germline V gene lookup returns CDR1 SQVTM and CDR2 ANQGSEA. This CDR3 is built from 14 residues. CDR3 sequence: CSVSNSGRMNIQYF. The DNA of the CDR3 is TGCAGCGTTTCGAATAGCGGGAGAATGAACATTCAGTACTTC.

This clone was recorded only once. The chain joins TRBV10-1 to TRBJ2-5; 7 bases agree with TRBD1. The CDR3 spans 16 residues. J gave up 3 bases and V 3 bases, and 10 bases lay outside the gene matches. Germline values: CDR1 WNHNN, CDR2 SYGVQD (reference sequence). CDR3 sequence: CASSDRRDRNEETQYF. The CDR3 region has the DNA TGCGCCAGCAGTGACCGCCGGGACAGAAACGAAGAGACCCAGTACTTC.

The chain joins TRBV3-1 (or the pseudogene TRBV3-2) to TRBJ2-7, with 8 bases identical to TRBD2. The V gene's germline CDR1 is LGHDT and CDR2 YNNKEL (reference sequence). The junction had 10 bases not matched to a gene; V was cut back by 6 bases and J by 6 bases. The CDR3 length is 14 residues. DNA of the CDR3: TGTGCCAGCAGGACAGGTAGCGGGAACGGCGAGCAGTACTTC. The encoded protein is CASRTGSGNGEQYF.

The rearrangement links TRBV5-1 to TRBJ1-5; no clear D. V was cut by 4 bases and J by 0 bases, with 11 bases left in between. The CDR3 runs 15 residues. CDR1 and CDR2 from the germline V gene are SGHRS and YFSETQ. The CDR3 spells CASSPRLGSNQPQHF. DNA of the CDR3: TGCGCCAGCAGCCCGAGACTAGGTAGCAATCAGCCCCAGCATTTT.

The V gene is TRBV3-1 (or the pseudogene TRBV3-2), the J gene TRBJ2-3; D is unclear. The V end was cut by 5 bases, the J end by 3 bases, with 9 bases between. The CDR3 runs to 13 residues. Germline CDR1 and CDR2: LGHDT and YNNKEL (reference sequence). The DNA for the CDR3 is TGTGCCAGCAGCGCGTACGGAACAGATACGCAGTATTTT. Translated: CASSAYGTDTQYF.

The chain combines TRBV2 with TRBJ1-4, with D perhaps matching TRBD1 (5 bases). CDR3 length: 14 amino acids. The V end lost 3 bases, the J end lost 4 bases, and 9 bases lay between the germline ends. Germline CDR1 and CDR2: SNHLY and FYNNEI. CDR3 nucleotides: TGTGCCAGCAGTGATGGGACCCTTAATGAAAAACTGTTTTTT. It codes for CASSDGTLNEKLFF.

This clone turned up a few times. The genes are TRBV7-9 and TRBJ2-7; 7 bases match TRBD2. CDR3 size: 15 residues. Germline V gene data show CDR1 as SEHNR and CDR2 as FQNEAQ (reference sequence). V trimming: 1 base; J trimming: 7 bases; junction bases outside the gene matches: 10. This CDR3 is CASSLEVGGAGEQYF. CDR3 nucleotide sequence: TGTGCCAGCAGCTTAGAGGTGGGAGGGGCAGGAGAGCAGTACTTC.

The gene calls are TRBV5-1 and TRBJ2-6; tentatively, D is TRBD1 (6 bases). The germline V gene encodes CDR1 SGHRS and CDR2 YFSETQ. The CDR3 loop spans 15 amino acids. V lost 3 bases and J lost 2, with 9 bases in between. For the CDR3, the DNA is TGCGCCAGCAGCTCAGGGGCCCCTGGGGCCAACGTCCTGACTTTC. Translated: CASSSGAPGANVLTF.

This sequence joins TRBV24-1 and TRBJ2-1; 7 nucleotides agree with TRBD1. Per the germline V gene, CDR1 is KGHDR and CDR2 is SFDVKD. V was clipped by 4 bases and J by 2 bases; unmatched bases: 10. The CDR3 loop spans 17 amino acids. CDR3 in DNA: TGTGCCACCAGTGACCCAAGCGCTGGGACAGCCTACAATGAGCAGTTCTTC. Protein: CATSDPSAGTAYNEQFF.

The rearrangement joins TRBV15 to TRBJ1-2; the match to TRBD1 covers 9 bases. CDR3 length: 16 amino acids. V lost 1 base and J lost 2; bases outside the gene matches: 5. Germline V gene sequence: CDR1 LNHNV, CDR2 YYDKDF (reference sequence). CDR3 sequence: CATSRGNRGQNYGYTF. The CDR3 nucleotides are TGTGCCACCAGCAGAGGTAACAGGGGGCAAAACTATGGCTACACCTTC.